This TCR beta chain was found in a study of T cell responses to AZD1222 COVID-19 vaccine. Method: immunoSEQ multiplex PCR; TCRdb's copy keeps in-frame clones and lacks some. The sample lists fewer than 200,000 clones; roughly 91% were seen once. The CDR3 has 13 residues. Germline loops: CDR1 MNHEY, CDR2 SMNVEV (reference sequence). With 3 bases removed from V and 2 bases from J, the gap between germline ends came to 4 bases. The chain recombines TRBV27 with TRBJ2-2, with D unclear. The material was peripheral blood, obtained on day 0 of AZD1222 vaccination. This sequence was found in an adult in good health. CDR3 in DNA: TGTGCCAGCAGTTTCAGAAACACCGGGGAGCTGTTTTTT. This codes for CASSFRNTGELFF.